This entry lists 18 T cell receptor beta chains sequenced from one sample in a study of blood T cell repertoires in COVID-19. The table came from immunoSEQ multiplex PCR; TCRdb's copy has only in-frame clones and leaves some out. Found here are tens of thousands of clones, roughly four fifths of them singletons; the top ten hold about 17%. Sequencing was carried out using peripheral blood. The receptors were gathered from a man between 70 and 80 years old with active or convalescent COVID-19.

The rearrangement joins TRBV19 to TRBJ1-1; D is perhaps TRBD1 (6 bases). V gave up 7 bases and J gave up 1 base, with 13 bases separating them. The CDR3 runs 14 residues. CDR1 and CDR2 from the germline V gene are LNHDA and SQIVND (reference sequence). The CDR3 here is CASNSQGKNTEAFF. In DNA, the CDR3 is TGTGCCAGTAATTCTCAGGGGAAGAACACTGAAGCTTTCTTT.

The chain recombines TRBV6-5 with TRBJ1-2, with a tentative D call TRBD1 (6 bases). Looked up from germline, CDR1 is MNHEY and CDR2 is SVGAGI. The V end was cut by 8 bases, the J end by 8 bases, with 15 bases between. This CDR3 has 12 amino acids. CDR3 in DNA: TGTGCCAGCTCTGGTCCTAGGGGGGGCTACACCTTC. The encoded protein is CASSGPRGGYTF.

This chain uses TRBV3-1 (or the pseudogene TRBV3-2) with TRBJ1-5; D is uncertain. This CDR3 is built from 15 residues. V was trimmed by 2 bases and J by 4 bases, leaving 12 bases between them. CDR1 is LGHDT, CDR2 YNNKEL, per germline (reference sequence). The CDR3: CASSQNDLSNQPQHF. The CDR3, as DNA: TGTGCCAGCAGCCAAAATGATCTATCTAATCAGCCCCAGCATTTT.

This clone was seen a handful of times. This chain links TRBV3-1 (or the pseudogene TRBV3-2) with TRBJ1-6, with D possibly TRBD1 on 5 matching bases. This CDR3 region has 14 residues. Germline lookup yields CDR1 LGHDT and CDR2 YNNKEL (reference sequence). V shed 3 bases and J shed 8 bases, with 11 bases lying between them. Here the CDR3 reads CASSQGGTDSPLHF. CDR3 sequence (DNA): TGTGCCAGCAGCCAGGGAGGGACGGATTCACCCCTCCACTTT.

The genes are TRBV9 and TRBJ1-4; no reliable D call. Trimming removed 3 bases at V and 8 bases at J, with 11 bases between. The CDR3 covers 13 residues. Germline values: CDR1 SGDLS, CDR2 YYNGEE. CDR3 nucleotide sequence: TGTGCCAGCAGCGCTCGGCCCGGGGAAAAACTGTTTTTT. It is translated as CASSARPGEKLFF. The full variable domain, rest sourced from reference TRBV9 and TRBJ1-4, is DSGVTQTPKHLITATGQRVTLRCSPRSGDLSVYWYQQSLDQGLQFLIQYYNGEERAKGNILERFSAQQFPDLHSELNLSSLELGDSALYFCASSARPGEKLFFGSGTQLSVL.

The gene calls are TRBV10-1 and TRBJ2-7; TRBD1 matches at 9 bases. Germline CDR1 is WNHNN and CDR2 is SYGVQD (reference sequence). J lost 1 base, V lost 8 bases, and 3 bases had no gene match. The CDR3 loop spans 13 amino acids. In DNA, the CDR3 is TGCGCCAGCGCGGGACAGGGTTCCTACGAGCAGTACTTC. Its translation: CASAGQGSYEQYF.

The DNA of the CDR3 is TGTGCCAGCAGCGTCACGTGGGGAGCAAACATTCAGTACTTC. Translation: CASSVTWGANIQYF. V gene TRBV11-2 combines with J gene TRBJ2-4, with D maybe TRBD2 (5 bases). Germline V lookup: CDR1 SGHAT, CDR2 FQNNGV. The length of the CDR3 is 14 residues. Trimming pared 5 bases from V and 6 bases from J, leaving 14 bases between.

The V and J genes are TRBV30 and TRBJ2-7; the D gene is possibly TRBD2 (5 bases). CDR1 GTSNPN and CDR2 SVGIG come from the germline V gene (reference sequence). The length of the CDR3 is 10 residues. V was cut by 6 bases and J by 3 bases, with 6 bases left in between. The CDR3 bases are TGTGCCTGCGGGATCTACGAGCAGTACTTC. This gives the protein CACGIYEQYF.

The chain uses TRBV5-1 and TRBJ2-2; 7 bases line up with TRBD1. Germline assignment: CDR1 SGHRS and CDR2 YFSETQ. The CDR3 length is 13 residues. V lost 6 bases and J lost 3; bases outside the gene matches: 2. CDR3 bases: TGCGCCAGCAAGGGGGCGGACACCGGGGAGCTGTTTTTT. It specifies CASKGADTGELFF.

This clone was observed a few times. V and J are TRBV7-3 and TRBJ2-3; possible D gene TRBD2, 7 bases. The germline gives CDR1 SGHTA, CDR2 FQGTGA. Trimming cost V 5 bases and J 0 bases, with 18 bases left between them. The CDR3 runs to 17 residues. CDR3 sequence (DNA): TGTGCCAGCAGCCCTACAGGGAGCGGGGCTAGCACAGATACGCAGTATTTT. This translates into CASSPTGSGASTDTQYF. The full variable domain, completed using reference TRBV7-3 and TRBJ2-3, is GAGVSQTPSNKVTEKGKYVELRCDPISGHTALYWYRQSLGQGPEFLIYFQGTGAADDSGLPNDRFFAVRPEGSVSTLKIQRTERGDSAVYLCASSPTGSGASTDTQYFGPGTRLTVL.

The CDR3 DNA is TGTGCCAGCAGCTATCAGGGGTACTACAATGAGCAGTTCTTC. Translating gives CASSYQGYYNEQFF. The chain combines TRBV5-8 with TRBJ2-1; TRBD1 might be the D (6 bases). The germline V and J ends were trimmed by 3 bases and 3 bases, with 10 bases remaining between them. This CDR3 contains 14 residues. Germline V gives CDR1 SGHTS, CDR2 YDEGEE. Combining the CDR3 with reference TRBV5-8 and TRBJ2-1 gives the whole variable domain EAGVTQSPTHLIKTRGQQATLRCSPISGHTSVYWYQQALGLGLQFLLWYDEGEERNRGNFPPRFSGRQFPNYSSELNVNALELEDSALYLCASSYQGYYNEQFFGPGTRLTVL.

This clone has a count of ten or more. The V call is TRBV21-1, the J call TRBJ1-2. TRBV21-1 is recorded as a pseudogene. The CDR3 is 12 residues long. CDR3 nucleotides: TGTGCCAGCCCCGAAGCACCCTATGGCTACACCTTC. Amino acids: CASPEAPYGYTF.

This chain uses TRBV28 with TRBJ2-2; maybe TRBD1 (5 bases). Trimming shortened V by 2 bases and J by 5 bases, and 12 bases separated the two germline ends. Germline CDR1 reads MDHEN; CDR2 reads SYDVKM. CDR3 length: 15 amino acids. CDR3: CASSLGDRRTGELFF. The CDR3 nucleotides are TGTGCCAGCAGTTTAGGTGACAGAAGAACCGGGGAGCTGTTTTTT.

This clone was detected only once. The J gene is TRBJ2-5, the V gene TRBV7-6; D remains ambiguous. CDR3 size: 15 residues. Trimming left V 2 bases short and J 5 bases short, with 15 bases between. Germline-derived CDR1 and CDR2 are SGHVS and FNYEAQ. The CDR3 bases are TGTGCCAGCAGCTTACAGCGCCTTCCTGGGGAGACCCAGTACTTC. Translating gives CASSLQRLPGETQYF.

This sequence joins TRBV28 and TRBJ1-3, with D uncertain. The CDR3 consists of 14 residues. Trimming left V 3 bases short and J 0 bases short, with 6 bases between. Germline V gene sequence: CDR1 MDHEN, CDR2 SYDVKM. CDR3 protein: CASSLPYSGNTIYF. DNA for the CDR3: TGTGCCAGCAGTTTGCCCTACTCTGGAAACACCATATATTTT.

This clone occurred once. V gene TRBV5-1 combines with J gene TRBJ2-5; 8 bases map to TRBD2. V was pared by 0 bases and J by 9 bases, with 7 bases of the junction left unmatched. The length of the CDR3 is 14 residues. Germline values: CDR1 SGHRS, CDR2 YFSETQ. CDR3 protein: CASSLASGLNPQYF. In nucleotides, the CDR3 is TGCGCCAGCAGCTTGGCTAGCGGGCTTAATCCCCAGTACTTC.

The chain joins TRBV19 to TRBJ2-3; 7 nucleotides align to TRBD1. Trimming at V came to 4 bases and at J to 4 bases, leaving 5 bases not matched to a gene. The CDR3 totals 14 residues. In germline, CDR1 is LNHDA, CDR2 SQIVND (reference sequence). The CDR3 spells CASSTRQGSDTQYF. CDR3 DNA: TGTGCCAGTAGTACCCGACAGGGTTCAGATACGCAGTATTTT. Combining the CDR3 with reference TRBV19 and TRBJ2-3 gives the whole variable domain DGGITQSPKYLFRKEGQNVTLSCEQNLNHDAMYWYRQDPGQGLRLIYYSQIVNDFQKGDIAEGYSVSREKKESFPLTVTSAQKNPTAFYLCASSTRQGSDTQYFGPGTRLTVL.

V and J are TRBV3-1 (or the pseudogene TRBV3-2) and TRBJ2-7, with 11 positions matching TRBD2. The ends lost 4 bases at V and 2 bases at J; junction bases unmatched: 7. Per the germline V gene, CDR1 is LGHDT and CDR2 is YNNKEL (reference sequence). This CDR3 is built from 16 residues. CDR3 in amino acids: CASSLVAGGPTYEQYF. The CDR3 DNA is TGTGCCAGCAGCCTGGTAGCGGGGGGGCCGACCTACGAGCAGTACTTC.